Presented here are 21 T cell receptor beta chains from one specimen sequenced in a study of PD-L1 blockade in urothelial cancer. The data were produced by immunoSEQ multiplex PCR, yet TCRdb's version contains in-frame clones alone and is incomplete. The sample lists fewer than 45,000 clones, roughly 82% occurring once. The material was PBMCs, obtained around atezolizumab (anti-PD-L1) treatment. The receptor set was obtained from an older man with urothelial cancer.

The gene calls are TRBV5-5 and TRBJ2-4, with a tentative D call TRBD2 (5 bases). The CDR3 contains 13 residues. Germline V gene data show CDR1 as SGHKS and CDR2 as YYEKEE (reference sequence). V shed 0 bases and J shed 4 bases, with 5 bases lying between them. The DNA for the CDR3 is TGTGCCAGCAGCTTGGGAGGGAAAAACATTCAGTACTTC. Translating it yields CASSLGGKNIQYF.

V usage is TRBV21-1 and J usage is TRBJ1-6; the D call of TRBD1 is as the table states it, not checked on the DNA. TRBV21-1 is described as a pseudogene. This CDR3 spans 15 amino acids. CDR3 loop: CASSKQKGNNSPLHF. Written as DNA, the CDR3 is TGTGCCAGCAGCAAACAAAAGGGGAACAATTCACCCCTCCACTTT.

The chain recombines TRBV28 with TRBJ1-4; tentative D call: TRBD1 (5 bases). The length of the CDR3 is 13 residues. Germline CDR1 MDHEN, CDR2 SYDVKM. Trimming removed 3 bases at V and 8 bases at J, with 10 bases between. CDR3 in amino acids: CASSFSGKEKLFF. The CDR3 DNA follows: TGTGCCAGCAGTTTTTCAGGGAAGGAAAAACTGTTTTTT.

This sequence joins TRBV7-3 and TRBJ1-3; D is perhaps TRBD1 (6 bases). Germline lookup yields CDR1 SGHTA and CDR2 FQGTGA. Deletions cut 2 bases from V and 2 bases from J, with 16 bases between. The CDR3 has 17 residues. DNA of the CDR3: TGTGCCAGCAGCTTAGGCCCCCAAGGGGGAACTGGAAACACCATATATTTT. Translating gives CASSLGPQGGTGNTIYF.

This clone was detected only once. This CDR3 is CASSLGDSRSDYTEAFF. The CDR3 DNA follows: TGTGCCAGCAGTTTAGGGGACAGCCGCTCTGACTACACTGAAGCTTTCTTT. V and J are TRBV27 and TRBJ1-1, with 7 bases lining up with TRBD1. This CDR3 is 17 amino acids long. Germline CDR1 is MNHEY and CDR2 is SMNVEV (reference sequence). The V segment lost 2 bases and the J segment 3 bases; nucleotides outside the gene matches: 12.

This chain joins TRBV5-6 and TRBJ2-7, with D maybe TRBD1 (6 bases). This CDR3 region has 15 residues. Germline V lookup: CDR1 SGHDT, CDR2 YYEEEE. With 5 bases removed from V and 0 bases from J, the gap between germline ends came to 15 bases. The CDR3 sequence: CASRPGTRPSYEQYF. The CDR3, as DNA: TGTGCCAGCAGACCAGGGACAAGGCCCTCCTACGAGCAGTACTTC.

The chain employs TRBV5-1 and TRBJ2-7, with 8 bases that match TRBD2. Germline lookup yields CDR1 SGHRS and CDR2 YFSETQ. The CDR3 covers 16 residues. The trim removed 6 bases at V and 7 bases at J, leaving 18 bases unmatched. CDR3 loop: CASNPRGLAGGGEQYF. The CDR3 DNA reads TGCGCCAGCAACCCTCGCGGGCTAGCGGGCGGTGGAGAGCAGTACTTC.

The rearrangement uses TRBV6-5 and TRBJ1-6, with TRBD1 identical over 7 bases. CDR1 and CDR2 (germline): MNHEY, SVGAGI. The CDR3 sequence is 12 residues long. J gave up 11 bases and V 6 bases, and 4 bases lay outside the gene matches. DNA of the CDR3: TGTGCCAGCAGACGGGGACAGACACCCCTCCACTTT. Residues: CASRRGQTPLHF.

This clone occurred a few times. The chain joins TRBV6-5 to TRBJ1-1; maybe TRBD1 (6 bases). Trimming stripped 6 bases from V and 7 bases from J, with 15 bases between. Germline CDR1 reads MNHEY; CDR2 reads SVGAGI. This CDR3 region has 13 residues. Here the CDR3 reads CASSPNRDGEAFF. The CDR3 DNA reads as TGTGCCAGCAGCCCAAACAGGGACGGTGAAGCTTTCTTT.

The chain carries TRBV2 and TRBJ2-7; possible D gene TRBD2, 6 bases. The CDR3 runs to 13 residues. Per the germline V gene, CDR1 is SNHLY and CDR2 is FYNNEI. V gave up 6 bases and J gave up 5 bases, with 14 bases separating them. The CDR3 protein is CASSEKRVDEQYF. The CDR3 region has the DNA TGTGCCAGCAGCGAGAAGCGGGTTGACGAGCAGTACTTC. Full variable domain (missing parts from reference TRBV2 and TRBJ2-7): EPEVTQTPSHQVTQMGQEVILRCVPISNHLYFYWYRQILGQKVEFLVSFYNNEISEKSEIFDDQFSVERPDGSNFTLKIRSTKLEDSAMYFCASSEKRVDEQYFGPGTRLTVT.

V is TRBV11-1 and J is TRBJ2-2; D may be TRBD1 (5 bases). Germline V lookup: CDR1 SGHAT, CDR2 FQDESV (reference sequence). V was clipped by 5 bases and J by 2 bases, with 12 bases between them. CDR3 size: 15 residues. CDR3 coding DNA: TGTGCCAGCAGCCACAGGAGTGCCAACACCGGGGAGCTGTTTTTT. Encoded protein: CASSHRSANTGELFF.

The V call is TRBV7-2, the J call TRBJ2-7; D not certain. Trimming removed 2 bases from V and 4 bases from J, with 6 bases in between. The CDR3 loop spans 12 amino acids. Germline CDR1 is SGHTA and CDR2 is FQGNSA. The DNA of the CDR3 is TGTGCCAGCAGCTTATACGGGTACGAGCAGTACTTC. Protein: CASSLYGYEQYF.

The CDR3 sequence is CASSFTRGVATEAFF. For the CDR3, the DNA is TGTGCCAGCAGCTTCACCCGCGGGGTGGCCACTGAAGCTTTCTTT. The chain has TRBV7-9 and TRBJ1-1; D is unresolved. The CDR3 has 15 amino acids. V lost 3 bases and J 4 bases, leaving 15 bases between the germline ends. CDR1 and CDR2 from the germline V gene are SEHNR and FQNEAQ (reference sequence).

The chain employs TRBV6-5 and TRBJ1-1; no reliable D call. CDR1 and CDR2 from the germline V gene are MNHEY and SVGAGI. The CDR3 has 12 amino acids. Trimming pared 6 bases from V and 4 bases from J, leaving 9 bases between. The DNA for the CDR3 is TGTGCCAGCAGACGGGGAATCACTGAAGCTTTCTTT. Translated, it gives CASRRGITEAFF.

In DNA form, the CDR3 reads TGTGCCAGCAGCTTGATCAGGGGATCTGGAAACACCATATATTTT. Amino acid sequence: CASSLIRGSGNTIYF. This sequence joins TRBV7-2 and TRBJ1-3, with D possibly being TRBD1 (6 bases). The CDR3 runs 15 residues. The V and J ends lost 3 bases and 1 base respectively, with 10 bases between them. In germline, CDR1 is SGHTA, CDR2 FQGNSA.

The chain couples TRBV5-4 to TRBJ2-7; the match to TRBD1 covers 7 bases. The germline V gene has CDR1 SGHNT and CDR2 YYREEE (reference sequence). The CDR3 has 15 amino acids. V gave up 4 bases and J gave up 6 bases; unmatched junction bases: 13. CDR3 DNA: TGTGCCAGCAGCGACCCGACAGGGATCCTTGGCGAGCAGTACTTC. Encoded protein: CASSDPTGILGEQYF.

Within the sample, this clone is medium-sized. This chain uses TRBV30 with TRBJ1-1; tentatively, D is TRBD1 (6 bases). This CDR3 has 13 residues. The V gene lost 0 bases and the J gene lost 3 bases, with 8 bases spanning the gap. The germline gives CDR1 GTSNPN, CDR2 SVGIG (reference sequence). CDR3 in DNA: TGTGCCTGGAGTGTTGGACAGTACACTGAAGCTTTCTTT. Its translation: CAWSVGQYTEAFF.

The V gene is TRBV10-1, the J gene TRBJ1-3; TRBD1 might be the D (6 bases). CDR1 and CDR2 from the germline V gene are WNHNN and SYGVQD (reference sequence). V lost 10 bases, J lost 2 bases, and 21 bases lay in between. The CDR3 loop spans 16 amino acids. The CDR3 DNA reads TGCGCCACTCATATTAACCAGGGGAATGCTGGAAACACCATATATTTT. It is translated as CATHINQGNAGNTIYF.

V usage is TRBV5-6 and J usage is TRBJ2-5; 9 bases align to TRBD2. Germline-derived CDR1 and CDR2 are SGHDT and YYEEEE. The length of the CDR3 is 16 residues. V lost 0 bases, J lost 5 bases, and 8 bases stayed unmatched. Written as DNA, the CDR3 is TGTGCCAGCAGCTTGGAGGAAGTGGCGGGGGGGGAGACCCAGTACTTC. Its protein product is CASSLEEVAGGETQYF.

The chain is built from TRBV6-1 and TRBJ1-5; D call uncertain. Germline CDR1 MNHNS, CDR2 SASEGT. CDR3 length: 13 amino acids. Trimming took off 4 bases at V and 2 bases at J, with 6 bases between the two ends. DNA for the CDR3: TGTGCCAGCAGTGTGGAGGGCAATCAGCCCCAGCATTTT. The encoded protein is CASSVEGNQPQHF.

The J gene is TRBJ2-1, the V gene TRBV4-2; 10 nucleotides align to TRBD2. The V gene's germline CDR1 is LGHNA and CDR2 YNFKEQ. CDR3 length: 19 amino acids. J lost 10 bases, V lost 1 base, and 19 bases had no gene match. This CDR3 is CASSQGYLSGGAARKEQFF. The CDR3 bases are TGTGCCAGCAGCCAAGGGTATCTGAGCGGGGGGGCGGCCCGAAAAGAGCAGTTCTTC.